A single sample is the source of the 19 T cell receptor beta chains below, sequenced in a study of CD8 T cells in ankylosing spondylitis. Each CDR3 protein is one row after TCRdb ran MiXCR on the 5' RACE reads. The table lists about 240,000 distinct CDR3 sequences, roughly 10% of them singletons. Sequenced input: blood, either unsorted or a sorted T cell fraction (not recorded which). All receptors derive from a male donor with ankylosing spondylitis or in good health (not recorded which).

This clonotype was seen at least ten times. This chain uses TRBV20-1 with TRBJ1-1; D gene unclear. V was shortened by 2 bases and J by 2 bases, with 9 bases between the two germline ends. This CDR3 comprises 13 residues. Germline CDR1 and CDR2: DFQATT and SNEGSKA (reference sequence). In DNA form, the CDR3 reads TGCAGTGCTAGACAGGAGGTCAACACTGAAGCTTTCTTT. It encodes CSARQEVNTEAFF.

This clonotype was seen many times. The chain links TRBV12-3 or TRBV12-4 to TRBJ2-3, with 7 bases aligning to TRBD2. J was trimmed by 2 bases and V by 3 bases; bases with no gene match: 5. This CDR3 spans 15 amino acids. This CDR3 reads CASSFRGDYTDTQYF. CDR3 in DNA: TGTGCCAGCAGTTTCAGAGGGGACTACACAGATACGCAGTATTTT.

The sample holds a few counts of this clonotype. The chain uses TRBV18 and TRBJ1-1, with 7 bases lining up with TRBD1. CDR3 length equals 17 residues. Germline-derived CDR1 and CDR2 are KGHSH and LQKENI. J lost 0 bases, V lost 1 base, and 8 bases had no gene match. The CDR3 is CASSPLGQAIMNTEAFF. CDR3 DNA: TGTGCCAGCTCACCACTTGGACAGGCCATCATGAACACTGAAGCTTTCTTT.

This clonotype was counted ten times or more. CDR3 sequence reads: CAIRIEISGELFF. Here the CDR3 DNA reads TGTGCCATCAGAATAGAAATTTCCGGGGAGCTGTTTTTT. The chain is built from TRBV10-3 and TRBJ2-2, with D unclear. The V end lost 6 bases, the J end lost 6 bases, and 11 bases lay between the germline ends. The CDR3 contains 13 residues. Looked up from germline, CDR1 is ENHRY and CDR2 is SYGVKD.

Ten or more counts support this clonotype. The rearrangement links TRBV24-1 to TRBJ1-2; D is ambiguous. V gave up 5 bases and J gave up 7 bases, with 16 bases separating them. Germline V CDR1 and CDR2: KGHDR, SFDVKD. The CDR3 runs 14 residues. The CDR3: CATSASGRASGYTF. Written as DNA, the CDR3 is TGTGCCACCAGTGCCTCCGGCCGCGCCAGTGGCTACACCTTC.

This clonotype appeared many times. CDR3 region: CASSLDGQDYNEQFF. Written as DNA, the CDR3 is TGCGCCAGCAGCTTGGACGGACAGGACTACAATGAGCAGTTCTTC. The genes are TRBV5-1 and TRBJ2-1, with TRBD1 identical over 7 bases. Germline assignment: CDR1 SGHRS and CDR2 YFSETQ. V trimming: 0 bases; J trimming: 3 bases; junction bases outside the gene matches: 3. The CDR3 has 15 residues.

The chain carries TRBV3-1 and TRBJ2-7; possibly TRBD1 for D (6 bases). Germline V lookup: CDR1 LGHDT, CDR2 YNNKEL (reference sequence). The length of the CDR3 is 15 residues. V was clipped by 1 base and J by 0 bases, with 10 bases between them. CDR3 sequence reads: CASSQGQGYSYEQYF. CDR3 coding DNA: TGTGCCAGCAGCCAAGGTCAGGGGTACTCCTACGAGCAGTACTTC.

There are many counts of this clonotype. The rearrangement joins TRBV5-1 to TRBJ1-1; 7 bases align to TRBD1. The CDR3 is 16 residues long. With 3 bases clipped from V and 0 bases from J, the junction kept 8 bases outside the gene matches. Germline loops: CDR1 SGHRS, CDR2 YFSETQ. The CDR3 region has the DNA TGCGCCAGCAGCTGGGGGGCGACAGGGTTGAACACTGAAGCTTTCTTT. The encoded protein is CASSWGATGLNTEAFF.

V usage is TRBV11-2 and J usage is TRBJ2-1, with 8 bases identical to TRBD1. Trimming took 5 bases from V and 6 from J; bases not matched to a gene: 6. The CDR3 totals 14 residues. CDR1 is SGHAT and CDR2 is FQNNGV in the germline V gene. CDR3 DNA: TGTGCCAGCAGCAAGAGACAGGGGAGCAATGAGCAGTTCTTC. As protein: CASSKRQGSNEQFF.

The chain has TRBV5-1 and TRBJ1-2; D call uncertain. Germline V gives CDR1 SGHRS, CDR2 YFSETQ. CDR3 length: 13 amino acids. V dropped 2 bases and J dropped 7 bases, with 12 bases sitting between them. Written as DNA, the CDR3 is TGCGCCAGCAGCTTTGGGCAGAATTCTGGCTACACCTTC. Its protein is CASSFGQNSGYTF.

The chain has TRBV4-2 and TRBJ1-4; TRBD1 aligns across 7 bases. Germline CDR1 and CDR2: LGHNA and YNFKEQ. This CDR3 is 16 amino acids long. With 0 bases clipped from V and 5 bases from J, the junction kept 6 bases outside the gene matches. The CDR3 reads CASSQDVGDSNEKLFF. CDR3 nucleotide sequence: TGTGCCAGCAGCCAAGATGTCGGGGACAGCAATGAAAAACTGTTTTTT.

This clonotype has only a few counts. CDR3: CASTGRYTEAFF. The CDR3 DNA reads as TGTGCCAGTACGGGGAGATACACTGAAGCTTTCTTT. The chain is built from TRBV19 and TRBJ1-1; D is unresolved. From germline, CDR1 is LNHDA and CDR2 SQIVND (reference sequence). The CDR3 is made up of 12 amino acids. V lost 7 bases and J 3 bases, leaving 9 bases between the germline ends.

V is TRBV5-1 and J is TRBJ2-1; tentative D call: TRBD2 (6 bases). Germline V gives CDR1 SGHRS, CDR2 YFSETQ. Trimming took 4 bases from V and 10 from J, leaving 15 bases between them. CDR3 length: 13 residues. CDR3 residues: CASSRVADLEQFF. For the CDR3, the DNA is TGCGCCAGCAGCAGAGTAGCGGACTTAGAGCAGTTCTTC.

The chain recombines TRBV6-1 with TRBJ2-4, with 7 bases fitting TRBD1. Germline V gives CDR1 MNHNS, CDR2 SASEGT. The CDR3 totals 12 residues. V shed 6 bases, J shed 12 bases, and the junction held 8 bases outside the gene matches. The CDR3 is CASRYRGSRQYF. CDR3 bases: TGTGCCAGCAGATACAGGGGTTCGCGTCAGTACTTC.

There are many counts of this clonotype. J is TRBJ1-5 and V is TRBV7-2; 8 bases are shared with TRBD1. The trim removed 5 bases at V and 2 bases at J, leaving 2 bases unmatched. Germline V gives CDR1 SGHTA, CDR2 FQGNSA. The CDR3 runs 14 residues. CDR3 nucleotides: TGTGCCAGCAGCGAGGACAGGGGCAATCAGCCCCAGCATTTT. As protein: CASSEDRGNQPQHF. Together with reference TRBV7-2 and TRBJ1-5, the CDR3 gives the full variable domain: GAGVSQSPSNKVTEKGKDVELRCDPISGHTALYWYRQSLGQGLEFLIYFQGNSAPDKSGLPSDRFSAERTGGSVSTLTIQRTQQEDSAVYLCASSEDRGNQPQHFGDGTRLSIL.

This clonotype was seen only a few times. This CDR3 is CASSSTQASQETQYF. The DNA of the CDR3 is TGTGCCAGCAGCTCAACCCAGGCCTCACAAGAGACCCAGTACTTC. This chain connects TRBV7-9 to TRBJ2-5, with D unclear. Trimming removed 4 bases at V and 2 bases at J, with 14 bases between. CDR3 length: 15 residues. Germline loops: CDR1 SEHNR, CDR2 FQNEAQ (reference sequence).

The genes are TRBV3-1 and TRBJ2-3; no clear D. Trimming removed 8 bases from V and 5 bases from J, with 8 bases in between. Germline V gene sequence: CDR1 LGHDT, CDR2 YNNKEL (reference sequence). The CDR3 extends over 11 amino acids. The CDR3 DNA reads TGTGCCAGCCAAATGGGAGATACGCAGTATTTT. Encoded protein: CASQMGDTQYF.

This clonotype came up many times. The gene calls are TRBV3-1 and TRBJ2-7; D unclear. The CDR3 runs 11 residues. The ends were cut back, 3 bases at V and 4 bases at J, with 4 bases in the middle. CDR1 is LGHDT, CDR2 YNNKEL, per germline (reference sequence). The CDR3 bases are TGTGCCAGCAGCCAGCAATACGAGCAGTACTTC. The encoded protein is CASSQQYEQYF.

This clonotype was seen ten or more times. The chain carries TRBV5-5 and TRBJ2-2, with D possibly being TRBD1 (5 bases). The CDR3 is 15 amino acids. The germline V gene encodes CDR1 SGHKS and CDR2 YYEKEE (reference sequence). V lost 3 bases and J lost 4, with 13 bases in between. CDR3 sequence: CASSYRQYGTGELFF. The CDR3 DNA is TGTGCCAGCAGCTACCGACAGTATGGCACCGGGGAGCTGTTTTTT.